This T cell receptor (beta chain) was sequenced during a study of CXCR3-negative and CXCR3-positive naive CD8 T cells. TRB cDNA was prepared as libraries by UMI-labeled 5' RACE. Reprocessing the 5' RACE reads, TCRdb reports a single entry for every CDR3 protein and omits DNA. The clone table shows around 60,000 distinct CDR3 sequences, with the ten largest holding more than 0.45%. Study-level findings and limits: The TRB CDR3s that CXCR3-positive naive cells carried were more hydrophobic than those of CXCR3-negative naive cells.

Per the germline V gene, CDR1 is SGHTA and CDR2 is FQGNSA. The CDR3 loop spans 16 amino acids. Comments on this clonotype: Its antigen is unknown.

This receptor was obtained from a human donor in good health. Some clones in this sample may be carry-over from other donors' samples. J is TRBJ2-4 and V is TRBV7-2; as DNA is missing, the TRBD2 call by TCRdb cannot be tested. Source material: naive CXCR3+ CD8+ T cells from blood. Noted subset: CD45RO-CCR7+CD27+CD95- naive CD8+ T cells expressing CXCR3 (TNR3+). CDR3 loop: CASRLTGGDSSNIQYF. Full variable domain (outside the CDR3, taken from reference TRBV7-2 and TRBJ2-4): GAGVSQSPSNKVTEKGKDVELRCDPISGHTALYWYRQSLGQGLEFLIYFQGNSAPDKSGLPSDRFSAERTGGSVSTLTIQRTQQEDSAVYLCASRLTGGDSSNIQYFGAGTRLSVL.